These 15 T cell receptor beta chains were sequenced from one sample in a study of T cell repertoires in cytomegalovirus infection. MiXCR was run by TCRdb on the reads, yielding one entry per CDR3 protein. The repertoire has roughly 920,000 distinct CDR3 sequences, around a third of them found once; the top ten carry more than 13%. For these receptors, no antigen is known. Material: cultured CD8+ T cells from PBMCs, obtained from culture after CMV antigen stimulation. Receptors were obtained from a human donor in good health (CMV status not recorded). Some clones in this sample may be carry-over from other donors' samples.

This clonotype was counted a few times. This chain joins TRBV7-6 and TRBJ1-1; D gene uncertain. The CDR3 extends over 13 amino acids. V was clipped by 5 bases and J by 11 bases, with 18 bases between them. CDR1 and CDR2 from the germline V gene are SGHVS and FNYEAQ. The CDR3 protein is CASSPPNLRVAFF. The CDR3 DNA reads TGTGCCAGCAGCCCCCCCAATCTTCGCGTCGCTTTCTTT. Full variable domain (remainder filled in from reference TRBV7-6 and TRBJ1-1): GAGVSQSPRYKVTKRGQDVALRCDPISGHVSLYWYRQALGQGPEFLTYFNYEAQQDKSGLPNDRFSAERPEGSISTLTIQRTEQRDSAMYRCASSPPNLRVAFFGQGTRLTVV.

The chain couples TRBV11-3 to TRBJ2-7, with 10 bases matching TRBD1. The CDR3 is 15 amino acids. From germline, CDR1 is SGHNT and CDR2 YENEEA. V shed 4 bases, J shed 3 bases, and the junction held 6 bases outside the gene matches. The CDR3: CASSSRDRGFYEQYV. CDR3 in DNA: TGTGCCAGCAGCTCACGGGACAGGGGCTTCTACGAGCAGTACGTC.

This clonotype turned up a few times. The genes are TRBV28 and TRBJ2-1; TRBD2 matches at 15 bases. Germline lookup yields CDR1 MDHEN and CDR2 SYDVKM. The CDR3 is made up of 17 amino acids. J gave up 3 bases and V 6 bases, and 6 bases lay outside the gene matches. The CDR3 DNA follows: TGTGCCAGCAGCCCGGGACTAGCGGGGGGATACTACAATGAGCAGTTCTTC. As protein: CASSPGLAGGYYNEQFF.

The chain recombines TRBV7-6 with TRBJ1-2, with D unresolved. Looked up from germline, CDR1 is SGHVS and CDR2 is FNYEAQ. The germline V and J ends were trimmed by 1 base and 8 bases, with 14 bases remaining between them. The CDR3 is made up of 14 amino acids. This CDR3 is CASSLEEAREGYTF. The CDR3 DNA sequence: TGTGCCAGCAGCTTAGAAGAGGCGAGGGAGGGCTACACCTTC. Full variable domain (missing parts from reference TRBV7-6 and TRBJ1-2): GAGVSQSPRYKVTKRGQDVALRCDPISGHVSLYWYRQALGQGPEFLTYFNYEAQQDKSGLPNDRFSAERPEGSISTLTIQRTEQRDSAMYRCASSLEEAREGYTFGSGTRLTVV.

As to this clonotype: This could be a read error, since a much larger clone is one nucleotide away. The rearrangement links TRBV7-4 to TRBJ2-3, with D perhaps TRBD2 (6 bases). The CDR3 runs to 15 residues. CDR1 and CDR2 from the germline V gene are SGHVT and SQSDAQ. CDR3 amino acids: CASSLWRGDTHTQYF. CDR3 nucleotide sequence: TGTGCCAGCAGCTTATGGCGGGGAGACACACATACGCAGTATTTT.

CDR3 in amino acids: CASSIWENTEAFF. The DNA of the CDR3 is TGTGCCAGCAGCATCTGGGAAAACACTGAAGCTTTCTTT. The chain is built from TRBV5-6 and TRBJ1-1, with no clear D. Per the germline V gene, CDR1 is SGHDT and CDR2 is YYEEEE. V was pared by 4 bases and J by 2 bases, with 9 bases between. The CDR3 length is 13 residues.

The chain couples TRBV15 to TRBJ1-5; D may be TRBD1 (5 bases). V was trimmed by 3 bases and J by 2 bases, leaving 14 bases between them. This CDR3 region has 16 residues. Germline assignment: CDR1 LNHNV and CDR2 YYDKDF (reference sequence). The CDR3, as DNA: TGTGCCACCAGCAGGGCCGGCAGGGCGGGCAATCAGCCCCAGCATTTT. Protein: CATSRAGRAGNQPQHF.

This clonotype has just a few counts. This chain connects TRBV20-1 to TRBJ1-5, with D perhaps TRBD1 (6 bases). The CDR3 is 16 residues long. The germline CDR1 and CDR2 sequences are DFQATT and SNEGSKA (reference sequence). V gave up 1 base and J gave up 9 bases, with 22 bases separating them. The CDR3 reads CSARGTRDTDRVPQHF. The CDR3 DNA follows: TGCAGTGCTAGAGGAACCCGGGACACCGATCGTGTGCCCCAGCATTTT.

This clonotype was detected only a few times. V gene TRBV10-3 combines with J gene TRBJ2-5; D is perhaps TRBD1 (5 bases). The CDR3 totals 12 residues. V was pared by 2 bases and J by 5 bases, with 6 bases between. The germline CDR1 and CDR2 sequences are ENHRY and SYGVKD. In DNA, the CDR3 is TGTGCCATCAGTGAGAACAGGGAGACCCAGTACTTC. This gives the protein CAISENRETQYF.

On this clonotype itself: A much larger clone differs from this one at a single base, so this may be a read error. The rearrangement links TRBV19 to TRBJ1-1, with D perhaps matching TRBD1 (5 bases). V lost 3 bases and J 4 bases, leaving 9 bases between the germline ends. The CDR3 length is 13 residues. CDR1 and CDR2 (germline): LNHDA, SQIVND (reference sequence). CDR3 in amino acids: CASSMTETTEAFF. The CDR3 region has the DNA TGTGCCAGTAGTATGACAGAGACCACTGAAGCTTTCTTT.

In this sample, this clonotype turned up many times. The chain is built from TRBV7-9 and TRBJ1-1; D ambiguous. V lost 6 bases to trimming and J lost 1 base, with 9 bases between them. The CDR3 totals 13 residues. Germline values: CDR1 SEHNR, CDR2 FQNEAQ (reference sequence). The CDR3 coding sequence is TGTGCCAGCAGTTCCCCAAGGAACACTGAAGCTTTCTTT. Protein product: CASSSPRNTEAFF.

The V call is TRBV13, the J call TRBJ2-1; D possibly corresponds to TRBD1 (6 bases). V lost 11 bases, J lost 1 base, and 12 bases lay in between. This CDR3 comprises 13 residues. From germline, CDR1 is PRHDT and CDR2 FYEKMQ (reference sequence). As DNA, the CDR3 is TGTGCCTCCGAGGGGGTTTCCTACAATGAGCAGTTCTTC. This encodes CASEGVSYNEQFF.

This clonotype was counted between two and nine times. V is TRBV11-1 and J is TRBJ2-3; 11 positions agree with TRBD2. Germline V gene lookup returns CDR1 SGHAT and CDR2 FQDESV (reference sequence). The CDR3 consists of 14 residues. V was clipped by 7 bases and J by 4 bases; unmatched bases: 4. This CDR3 is CASTIAGGPDTQYF. The CDR3 DNA follows: TGTGCCAGCACCATAGCGGGGGGGCCAGATACGCAGTATTTT.

The sample holds a few counts of this clonotype. The chain carries TRBV7-9 and TRBJ1-2, with TRBD1 matching 8 bases. This CDR3 comprises 15 residues. In germline, CDR1 is SEHNR, CDR2 FQNEAQ (reference sequence). Trimming at V came to 1 base and at J to 8 bases, leaving 9 bases not matched to a gene. DNA of the CDR3: TGTGCCAGCAGCTTAGGGGACCCAGGGGGCAACGGCTACACCTTC. Protein product: CASSLGDPGGNGYTF.

V is TRBV27 and J is TRBJ1-6, with a tentative D call TRBD1 (6 bases). V was pared by 0 bases and J by 10 bases, with 13 bases between. The CDR3 is 15 amino acids. Germline CDR1 reads MNHEY; CDR2 reads SMNVEV (reference sequence). The DNA of the CDR3 is TGTGCCAGCAGTTTATCGCCGGGGGCAGGCTCACCCCTCCACTTT. It translates to CASSLSPGAGSPLHF.